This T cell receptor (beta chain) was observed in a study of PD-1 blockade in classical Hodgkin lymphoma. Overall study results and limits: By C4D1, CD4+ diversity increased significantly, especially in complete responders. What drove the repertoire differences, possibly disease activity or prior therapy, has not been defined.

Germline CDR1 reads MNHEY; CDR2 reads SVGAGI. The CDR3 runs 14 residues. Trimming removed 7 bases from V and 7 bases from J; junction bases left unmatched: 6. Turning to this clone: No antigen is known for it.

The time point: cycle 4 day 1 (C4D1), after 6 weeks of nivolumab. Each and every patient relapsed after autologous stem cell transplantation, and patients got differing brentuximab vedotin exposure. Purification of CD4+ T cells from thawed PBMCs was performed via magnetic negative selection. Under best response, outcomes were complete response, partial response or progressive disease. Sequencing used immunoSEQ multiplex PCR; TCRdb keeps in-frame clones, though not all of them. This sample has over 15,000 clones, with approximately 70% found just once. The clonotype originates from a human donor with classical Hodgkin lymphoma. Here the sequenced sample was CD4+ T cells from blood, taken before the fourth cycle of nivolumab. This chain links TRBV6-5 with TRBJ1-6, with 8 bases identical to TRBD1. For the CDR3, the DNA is TGTGCCAGCACCTGGGACAGGCAAAATTCACCCCTCCACTTT. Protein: CASTWDRQNSPLHF.